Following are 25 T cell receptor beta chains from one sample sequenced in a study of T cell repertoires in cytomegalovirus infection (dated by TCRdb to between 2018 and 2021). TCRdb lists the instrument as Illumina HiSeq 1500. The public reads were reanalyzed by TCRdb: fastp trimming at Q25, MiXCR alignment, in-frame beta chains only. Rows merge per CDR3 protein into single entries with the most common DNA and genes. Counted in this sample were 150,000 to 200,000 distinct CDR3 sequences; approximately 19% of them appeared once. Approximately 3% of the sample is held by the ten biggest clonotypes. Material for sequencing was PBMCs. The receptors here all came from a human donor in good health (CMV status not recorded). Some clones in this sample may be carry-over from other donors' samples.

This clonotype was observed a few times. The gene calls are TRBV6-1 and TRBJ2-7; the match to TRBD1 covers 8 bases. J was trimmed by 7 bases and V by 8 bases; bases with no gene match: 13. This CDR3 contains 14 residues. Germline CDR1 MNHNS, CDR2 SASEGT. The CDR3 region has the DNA TGTGCCAGCGGGAAGGACAGGGCCGTGGGGGAGCAGTACTTC. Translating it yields CASGKDRAVGEQYF.

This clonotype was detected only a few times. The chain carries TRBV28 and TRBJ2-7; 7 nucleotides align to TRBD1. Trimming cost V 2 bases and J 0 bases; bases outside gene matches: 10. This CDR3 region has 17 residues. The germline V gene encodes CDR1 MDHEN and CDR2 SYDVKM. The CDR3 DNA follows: TGTGCCAGCAGTTTACGGCGAAACAGGGGTATCTCCTACGAGCAGTACTTC. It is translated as CASSLRRNRGISYEQYF.

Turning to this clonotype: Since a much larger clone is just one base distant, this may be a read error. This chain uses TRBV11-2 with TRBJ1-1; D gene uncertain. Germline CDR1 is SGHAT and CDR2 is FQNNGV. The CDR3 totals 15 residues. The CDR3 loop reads CASSLQAGRSTAAFF. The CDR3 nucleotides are TGTGCCAGCAGCTTACAGGCGGGGAGGAGCACTGCAGCTTTCTTT.

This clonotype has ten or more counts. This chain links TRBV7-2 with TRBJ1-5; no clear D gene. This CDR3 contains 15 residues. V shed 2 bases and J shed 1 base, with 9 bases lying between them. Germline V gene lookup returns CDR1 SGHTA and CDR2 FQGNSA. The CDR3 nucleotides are TGTGCCAGCAGCTTAAGGGAGGGAAGCAATCAGCCCCAGCATTTT. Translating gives CASSLREGSNQPQHF.

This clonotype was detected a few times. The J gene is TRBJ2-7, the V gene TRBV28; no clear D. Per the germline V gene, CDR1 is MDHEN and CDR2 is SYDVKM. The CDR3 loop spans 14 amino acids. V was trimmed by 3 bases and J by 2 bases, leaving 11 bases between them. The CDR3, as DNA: TGTGCCAGCAGTTTGCGGCAGAGCCCCTACGAGCAGTACTTC. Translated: CASSLRQSPYEQYF.

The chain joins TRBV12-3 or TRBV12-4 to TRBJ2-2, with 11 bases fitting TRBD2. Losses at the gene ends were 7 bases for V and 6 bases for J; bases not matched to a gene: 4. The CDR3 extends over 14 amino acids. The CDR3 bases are TGTGCCAGCACCGAACTAGCGGGGGCCGGGGAGCTGTTTTTT. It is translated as CASTELAGAGELFF.

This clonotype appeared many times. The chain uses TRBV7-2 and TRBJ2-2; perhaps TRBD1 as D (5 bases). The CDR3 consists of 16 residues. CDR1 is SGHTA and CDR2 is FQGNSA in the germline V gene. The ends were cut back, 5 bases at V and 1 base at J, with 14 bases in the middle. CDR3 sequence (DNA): TGTGCCAGCAGCCTTAAGGGGTTCGAGAACACCGGGGAGCTGTTTTTT. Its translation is CASSLKGFENTGELFF.

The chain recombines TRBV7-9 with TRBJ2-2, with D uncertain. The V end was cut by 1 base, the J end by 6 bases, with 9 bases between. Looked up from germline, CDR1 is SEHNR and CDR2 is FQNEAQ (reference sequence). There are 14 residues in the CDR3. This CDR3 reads CASSLGSTAGELFF. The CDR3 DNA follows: TGTGCCAGCAGCTTAGGATCCACGGCCGGGGAGCTGTTTTTT.

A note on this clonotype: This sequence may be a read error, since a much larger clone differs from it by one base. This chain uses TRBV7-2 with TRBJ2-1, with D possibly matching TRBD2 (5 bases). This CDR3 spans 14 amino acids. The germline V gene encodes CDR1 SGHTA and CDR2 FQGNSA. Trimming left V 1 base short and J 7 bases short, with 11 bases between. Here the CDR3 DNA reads TGTGCCAGCAGCTTAGTAGCGCTTCGTAATGAGCAGTTCTTC. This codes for CASSLVALRNEQFF.

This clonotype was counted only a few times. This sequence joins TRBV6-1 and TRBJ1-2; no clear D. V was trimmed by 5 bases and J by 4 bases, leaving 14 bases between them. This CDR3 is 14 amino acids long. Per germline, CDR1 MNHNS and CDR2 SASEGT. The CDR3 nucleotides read TGTGCCAGCAGTCCCAGTACAATAGGCTATGGCTACACCTTC. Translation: CASSPSTIGYGYTF.

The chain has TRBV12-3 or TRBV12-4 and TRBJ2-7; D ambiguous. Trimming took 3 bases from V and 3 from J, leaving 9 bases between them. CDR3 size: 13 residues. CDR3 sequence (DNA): TGTGCCAGCAGTTTGGGCAAACACTACGAGCAGTACTTC. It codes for CASSLGKHYEQYF.

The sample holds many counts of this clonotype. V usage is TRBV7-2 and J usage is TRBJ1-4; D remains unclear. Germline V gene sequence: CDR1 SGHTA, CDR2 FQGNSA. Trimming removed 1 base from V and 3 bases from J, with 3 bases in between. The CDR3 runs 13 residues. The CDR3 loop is CASSLVPNEKLFF. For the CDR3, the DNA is TGTGCCAGCAGCTTAGTCCCTAATGAAAAACTGTTTTTT.

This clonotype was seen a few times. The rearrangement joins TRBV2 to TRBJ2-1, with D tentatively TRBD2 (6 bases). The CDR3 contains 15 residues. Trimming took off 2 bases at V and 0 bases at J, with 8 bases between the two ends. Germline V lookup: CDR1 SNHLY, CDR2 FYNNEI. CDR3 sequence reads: CASSERGLSYNEQFF. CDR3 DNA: TGTGCCAGCAGTGAACGGGGACTCTCCTACAATGAGCAGTTCTTC.

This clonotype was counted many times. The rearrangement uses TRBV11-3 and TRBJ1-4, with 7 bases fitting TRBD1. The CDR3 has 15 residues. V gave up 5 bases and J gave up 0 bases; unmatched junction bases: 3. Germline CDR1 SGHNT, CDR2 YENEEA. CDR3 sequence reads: CASSVGTATNEKLFF. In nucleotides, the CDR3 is TGTGCCAGCAGCGTCGGGACAGCAACTAATGAAAAACTGTTTTTT.

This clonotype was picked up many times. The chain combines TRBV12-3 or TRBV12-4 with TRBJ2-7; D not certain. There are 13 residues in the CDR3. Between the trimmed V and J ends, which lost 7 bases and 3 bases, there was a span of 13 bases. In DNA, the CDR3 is TGTGCCAGCACCCCACAAGTGGGCTACGAGCAGTACTTC. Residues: CASTPQVGYEQYF.

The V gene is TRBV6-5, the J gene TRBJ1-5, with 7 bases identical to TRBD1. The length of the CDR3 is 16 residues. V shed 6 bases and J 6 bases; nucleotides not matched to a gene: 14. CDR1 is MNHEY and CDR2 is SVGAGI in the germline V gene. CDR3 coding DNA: TGTGCCAGCAGCCCAATAACGACAGGGCCCGGTCAGCCCCAGCATTTT. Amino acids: CASSPITTGPGQPQHF.

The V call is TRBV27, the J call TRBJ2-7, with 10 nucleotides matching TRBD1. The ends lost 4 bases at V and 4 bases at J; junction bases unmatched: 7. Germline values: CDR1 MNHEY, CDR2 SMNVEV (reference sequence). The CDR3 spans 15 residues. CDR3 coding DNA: TGTGCCAGCAGTTCGGACAGGGGGTTGGGTTACGAGCAGTACTTC. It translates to CASSSDRGLGYEQYF.

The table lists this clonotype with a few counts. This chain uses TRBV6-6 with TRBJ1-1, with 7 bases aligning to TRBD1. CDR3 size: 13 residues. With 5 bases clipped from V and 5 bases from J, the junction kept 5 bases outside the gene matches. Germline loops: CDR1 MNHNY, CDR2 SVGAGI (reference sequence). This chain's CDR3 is CASSKQGWTEAFF. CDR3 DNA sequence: TGTGCCAGCAGTAAACAGGGGTGGACTGAAGCTTTCTTT.

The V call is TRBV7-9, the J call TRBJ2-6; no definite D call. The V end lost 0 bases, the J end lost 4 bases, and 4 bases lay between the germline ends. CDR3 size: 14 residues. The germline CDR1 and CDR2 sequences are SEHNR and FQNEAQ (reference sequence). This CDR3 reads CASSLAGGANVLTF. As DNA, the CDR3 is TGTGCCAGCAGCTTAGCAGGCGGGGCCAACGTCCTGACTTTC.

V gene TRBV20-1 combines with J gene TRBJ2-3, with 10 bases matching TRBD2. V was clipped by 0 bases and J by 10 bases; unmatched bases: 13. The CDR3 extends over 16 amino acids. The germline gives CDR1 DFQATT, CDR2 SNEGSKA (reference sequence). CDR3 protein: CSARDLRLAGIHAQYF. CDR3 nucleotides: TGCAGTGCTAGAGATCTTCGACTAGCGGGCATTCACGCGCAGTATTTT.

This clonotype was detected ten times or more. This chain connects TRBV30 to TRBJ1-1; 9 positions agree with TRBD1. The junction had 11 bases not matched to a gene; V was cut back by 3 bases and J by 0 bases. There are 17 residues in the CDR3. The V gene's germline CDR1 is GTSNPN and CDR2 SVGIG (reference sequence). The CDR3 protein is CAWRQGAMIGMNTEAFF. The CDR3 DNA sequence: TGTGCCTGGAGACAGGGGGCTATGATCGGTATGAACACTGAAGCTTTCTTT.

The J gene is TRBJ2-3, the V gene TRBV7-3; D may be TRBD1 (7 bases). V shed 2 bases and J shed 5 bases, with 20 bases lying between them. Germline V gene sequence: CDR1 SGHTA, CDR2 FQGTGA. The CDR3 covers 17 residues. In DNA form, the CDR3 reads TGTGCCAGCAGCTTATCTAGCCCAGGGGGAGCGGGAGATACGCAGTATTTT. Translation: CASSLSSPGGAGDTQYF.

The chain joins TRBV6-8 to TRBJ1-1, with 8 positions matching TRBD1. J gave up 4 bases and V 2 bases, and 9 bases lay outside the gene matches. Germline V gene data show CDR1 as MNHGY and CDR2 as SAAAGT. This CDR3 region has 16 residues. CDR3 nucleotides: TGTGCCAGCAGTTACCGGACAGGGACAGCAGGCACTGAAGCTTTCTTT. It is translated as CASSYRTGTAGTEAFF.

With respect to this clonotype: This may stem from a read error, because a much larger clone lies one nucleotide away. The CDR3 is CARRESWAGAGELFF. DNA for the CDR3: TGTGCCAGAAGGGAAAGCTGGGCAGGGGCCGGGGAGCTGTTTTTT. The chain combines TRBV6-1 with TRBJ2-2; D might be TRBD1 (6 bases). Germline loops: CDR1 MNHNS, CDR2 SASEGT. V lost 9 bases to trimming and J lost 6 bases, with 20 bases between them. CDR3 length: 15 amino acids.

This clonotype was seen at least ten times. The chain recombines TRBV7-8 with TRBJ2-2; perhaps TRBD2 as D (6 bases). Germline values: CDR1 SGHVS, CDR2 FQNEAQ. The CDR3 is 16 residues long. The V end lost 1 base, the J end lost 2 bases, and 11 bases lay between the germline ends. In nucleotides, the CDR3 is TGTGCCAGCAGCTTAGTACTGGCGGGAAACACCGGGGAGCTGTTTTTT. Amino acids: CASSLVLAGNTGELFF.